The T cell receptor (beta chain) described here comes from a study of blood T cell repertoires in COVID-19. Across the study: Specimens from acute and convalescent COVID-19 originated in the United States, Italy and Spain.

Those enrolled, adults aged about 18 to 95 years, came from roughly 23 US areas. The study assigned cohorts using participant-reported clinical history. As handled by the study authors: Nucleated cell number was recorded as an estimate derived from reference gene primer amplification. Libraries were prepared by immunoSEQ multiplex PCR; TCRdb keeps only in-frame clonotypes and omits some of them. D and trimming were read from the DNA, whereas the V and J calls and clone size are those reported in that table. Seen here are roughly 180,000 clones, over 70% observed once, and the top ten hold roughly 5.7%. The receptor comes from a woman aged 40 to 50 with acute COVID-19. Sequencing was carried out using PBMCs or T cells enriched from blood (not recorded which).

DNA for the CDR3: TGTGCCAGCTCCCCAGGGACAGCCTCTGAAGCTTTCTTT. It specifies CASSPGTASEAFF. The V call is TRBV18, the J call TRBJ1-1; 7 positions match TRBD1. The CDR3 is 13 residues long. The junction had 7 bases not matched to a gene; V was cut back by 6 bases and J by 6 bases. Germline V gene sequence: CDR1 KGHSH, CDR2 LQKENI.